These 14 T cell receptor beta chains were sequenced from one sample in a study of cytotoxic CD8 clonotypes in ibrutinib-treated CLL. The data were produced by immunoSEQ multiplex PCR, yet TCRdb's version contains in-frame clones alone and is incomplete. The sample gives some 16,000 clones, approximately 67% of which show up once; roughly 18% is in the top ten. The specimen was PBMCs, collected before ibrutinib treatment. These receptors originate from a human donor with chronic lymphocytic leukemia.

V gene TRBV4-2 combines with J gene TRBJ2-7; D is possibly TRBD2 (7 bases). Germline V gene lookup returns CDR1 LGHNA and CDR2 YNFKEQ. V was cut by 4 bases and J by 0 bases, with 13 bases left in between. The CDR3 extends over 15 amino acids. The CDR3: CASSPGGGASYEQYF. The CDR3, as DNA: TGTGCCAGCAGCCCCGGAGGGGGGGCCTCCTACGAGCAGTACTTC.

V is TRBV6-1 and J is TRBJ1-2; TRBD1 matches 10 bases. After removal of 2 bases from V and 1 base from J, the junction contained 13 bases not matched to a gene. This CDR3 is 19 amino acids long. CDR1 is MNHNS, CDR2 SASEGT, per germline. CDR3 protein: CASSERTGGTLGGNYGYTF. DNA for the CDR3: TGTGCCAGCAGTGAACGGACAGGGGGTACTCTTGGGGGTAACTATGGCTACACCTTC.

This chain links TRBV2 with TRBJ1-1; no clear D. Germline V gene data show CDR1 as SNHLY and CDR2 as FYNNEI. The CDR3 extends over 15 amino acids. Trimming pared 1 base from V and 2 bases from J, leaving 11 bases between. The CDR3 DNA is TGTGCCAGCAGTGAAGACCCCAACCTAAACACTGAAGCTTTCTTT. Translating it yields CASSEDPNLNTEAFF.

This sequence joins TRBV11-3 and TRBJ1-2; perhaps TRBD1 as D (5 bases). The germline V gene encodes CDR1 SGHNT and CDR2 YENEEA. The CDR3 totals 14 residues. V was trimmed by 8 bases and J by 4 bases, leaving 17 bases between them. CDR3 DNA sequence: TGTGCCAGCGGCAAGGGTGGGGCCCCCTATGGCTACACCTTC. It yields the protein CASGKGGAPYGYTF.

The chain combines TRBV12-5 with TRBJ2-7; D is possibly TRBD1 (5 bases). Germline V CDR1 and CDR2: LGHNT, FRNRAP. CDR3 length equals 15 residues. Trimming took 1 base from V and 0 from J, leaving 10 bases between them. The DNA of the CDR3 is TGTGCTAGTGGTTTGGACAGGTCCAACTCCTACGAGCAGTACTTC. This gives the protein CASGLDRSNSYEQYF.

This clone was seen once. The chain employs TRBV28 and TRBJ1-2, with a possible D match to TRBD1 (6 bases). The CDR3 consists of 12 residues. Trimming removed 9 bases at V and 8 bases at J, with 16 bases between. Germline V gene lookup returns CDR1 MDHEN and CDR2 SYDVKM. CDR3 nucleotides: TGTGCCAGTCAACAGGGATCGGGCGGCTACACCTTC. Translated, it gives CASQQGSGGYTF.

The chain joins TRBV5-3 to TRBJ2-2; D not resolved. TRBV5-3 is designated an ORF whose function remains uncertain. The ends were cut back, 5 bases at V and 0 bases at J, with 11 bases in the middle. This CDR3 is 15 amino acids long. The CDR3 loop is CARSYGRSNTGELFF. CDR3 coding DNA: TGTGCCAGAAGTTATGGACGTTCGAACACCGGGGAGCTGTTTTTT.

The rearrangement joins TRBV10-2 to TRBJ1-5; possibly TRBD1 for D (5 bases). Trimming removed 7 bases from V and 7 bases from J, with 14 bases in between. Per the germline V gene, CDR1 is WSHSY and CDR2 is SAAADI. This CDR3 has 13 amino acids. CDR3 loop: CASKQDYWQPQHF. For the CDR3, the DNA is TGCGCCAGCAAACAGGACTATTGGCAGCCCCAGCATTTT.

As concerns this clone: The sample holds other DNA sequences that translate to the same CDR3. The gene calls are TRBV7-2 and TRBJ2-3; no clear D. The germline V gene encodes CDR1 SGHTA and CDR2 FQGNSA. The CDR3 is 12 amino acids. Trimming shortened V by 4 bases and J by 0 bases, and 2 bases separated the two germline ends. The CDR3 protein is CASSSSTDTQYF. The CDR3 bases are TGTGCCAGCAGCTCGAGCACAGATACGCAGTATTTT.

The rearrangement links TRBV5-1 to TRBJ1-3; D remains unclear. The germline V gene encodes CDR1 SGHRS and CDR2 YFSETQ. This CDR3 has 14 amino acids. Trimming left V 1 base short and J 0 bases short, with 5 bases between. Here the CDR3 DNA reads TGCGCCAGCAGCTTGACGGGCTCTGGAAACACCATATATTTT. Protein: CASSLTGSGNTIYF.

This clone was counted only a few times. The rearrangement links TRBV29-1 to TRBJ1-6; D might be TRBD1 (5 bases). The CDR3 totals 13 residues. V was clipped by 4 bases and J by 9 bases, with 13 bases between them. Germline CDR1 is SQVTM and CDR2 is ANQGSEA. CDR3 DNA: TGCAGCGTTGCGACAGCTCGGGGTTCACCCCTCCACTTT. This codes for CSVATARGSPLHF.

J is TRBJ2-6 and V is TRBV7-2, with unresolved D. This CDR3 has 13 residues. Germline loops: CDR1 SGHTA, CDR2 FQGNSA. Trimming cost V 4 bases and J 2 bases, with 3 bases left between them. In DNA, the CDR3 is TGTGCCAGCAGCTCGACTGGGGCCAACGTCCTGACTTTC. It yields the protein CASSSTGANVLTF.

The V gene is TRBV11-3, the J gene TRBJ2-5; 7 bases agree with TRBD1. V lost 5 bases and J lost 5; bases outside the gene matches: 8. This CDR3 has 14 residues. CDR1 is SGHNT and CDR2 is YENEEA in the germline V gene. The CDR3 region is CASSRRGGLETQYF. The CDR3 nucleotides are TGTGCCAGCAGCCGCCGAGGGGGCCTGGAGACCCAGTACTTC.

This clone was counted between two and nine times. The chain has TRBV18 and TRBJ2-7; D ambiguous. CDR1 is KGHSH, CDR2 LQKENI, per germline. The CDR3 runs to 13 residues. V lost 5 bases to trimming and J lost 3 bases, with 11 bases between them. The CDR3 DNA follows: TGTGCCAGCTCAGGATGGAATCTCTACGAGCAGTACTTC. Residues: CASSGWNLYEQYF.